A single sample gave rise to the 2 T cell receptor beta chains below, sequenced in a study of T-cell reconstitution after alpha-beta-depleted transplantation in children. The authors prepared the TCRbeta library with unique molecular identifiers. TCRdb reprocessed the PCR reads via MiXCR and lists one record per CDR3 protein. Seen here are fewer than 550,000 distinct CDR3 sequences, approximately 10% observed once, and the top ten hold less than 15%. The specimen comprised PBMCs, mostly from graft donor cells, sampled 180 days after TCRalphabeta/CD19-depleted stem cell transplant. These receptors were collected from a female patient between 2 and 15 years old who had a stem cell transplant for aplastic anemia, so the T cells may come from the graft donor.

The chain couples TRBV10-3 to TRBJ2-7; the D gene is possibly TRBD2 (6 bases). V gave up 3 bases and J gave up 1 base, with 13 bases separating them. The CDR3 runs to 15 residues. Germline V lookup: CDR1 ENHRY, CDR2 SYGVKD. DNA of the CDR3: TGTGCCATCAGTGAACAAGCGGGCGCTTCCTACGAGCAGTACTTC. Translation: CAISEQAGASYEQYF.

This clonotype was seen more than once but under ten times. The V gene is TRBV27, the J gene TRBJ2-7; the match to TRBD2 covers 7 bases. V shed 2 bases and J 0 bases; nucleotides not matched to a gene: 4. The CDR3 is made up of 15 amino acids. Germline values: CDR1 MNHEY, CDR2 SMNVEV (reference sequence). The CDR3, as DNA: TGTGCCAGCAGTTTACTAGCGGCAAGCTCCTACGAGCAGTACTTC. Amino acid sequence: CASSLLAASSYEQYF.